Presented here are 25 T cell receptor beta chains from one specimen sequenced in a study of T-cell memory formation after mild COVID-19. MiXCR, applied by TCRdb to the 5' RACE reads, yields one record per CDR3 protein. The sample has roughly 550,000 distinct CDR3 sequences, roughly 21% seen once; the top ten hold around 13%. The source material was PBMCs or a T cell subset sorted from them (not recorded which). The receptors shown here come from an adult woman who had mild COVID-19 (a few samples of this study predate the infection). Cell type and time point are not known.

The CDR3 DNA sequence: TGCAGCGTTGTGACACGTGGCGGCCTAGCGTATTACCTATACAGCAATGAGCAGTTCTTC. It translates to CSVVTRGGLAYYLYSNEQFF. This chain joins TRBV29-1 and TRBJ2-1, with D maybe TRBD2 (6 bases). This CDR3 comprises 20 residues. The ends were cut back, 4 bases at V and 6 bases at J, with 34 bases in the middle. The germline CDR1 and CDR2 sequences are SQVTM and ANQGSEA.

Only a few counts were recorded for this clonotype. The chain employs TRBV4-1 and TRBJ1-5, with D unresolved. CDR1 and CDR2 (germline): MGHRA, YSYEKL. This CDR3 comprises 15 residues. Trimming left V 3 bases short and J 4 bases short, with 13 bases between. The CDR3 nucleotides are TGCGCCAGCAGCCAGGAAGACCGAGGAAATCAGCCCCAGCATTTT. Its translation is CASSQEDRGNQPQHF.

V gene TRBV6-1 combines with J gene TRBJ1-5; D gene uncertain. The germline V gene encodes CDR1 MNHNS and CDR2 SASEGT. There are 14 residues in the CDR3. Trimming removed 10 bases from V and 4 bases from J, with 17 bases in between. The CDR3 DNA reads TGTGCCACACGTTCCGGTGCGGAGAATCAGCCCCAGCATTTT. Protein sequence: CATRSGAENQPQHF.

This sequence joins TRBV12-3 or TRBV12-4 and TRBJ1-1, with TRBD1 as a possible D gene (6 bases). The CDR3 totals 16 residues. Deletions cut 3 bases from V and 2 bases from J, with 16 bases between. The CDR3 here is CASSFSGAGLNTEAFF. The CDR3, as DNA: TGTGCCAGCAGTTTTTCGGGGGCTGGTTTAAACACTGAAGCTTTCTTT.

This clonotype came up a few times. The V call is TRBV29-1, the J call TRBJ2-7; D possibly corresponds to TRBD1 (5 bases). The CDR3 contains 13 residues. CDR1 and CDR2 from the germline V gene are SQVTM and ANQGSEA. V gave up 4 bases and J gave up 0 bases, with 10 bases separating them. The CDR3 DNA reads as TGCAGCGTTGGGACATTATTCTCCTACGAGCAGTACTTC. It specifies CSVGTLFSYEQYF.

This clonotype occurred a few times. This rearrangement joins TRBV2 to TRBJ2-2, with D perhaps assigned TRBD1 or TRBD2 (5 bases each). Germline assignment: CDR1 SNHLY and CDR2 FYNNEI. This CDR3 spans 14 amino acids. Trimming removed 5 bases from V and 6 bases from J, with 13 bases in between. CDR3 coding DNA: TGTGCCAGCAGTACAAACCGGGGCGCCGGGGAGCTGTTTTTT. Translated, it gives CASSTNRGAGELFF.

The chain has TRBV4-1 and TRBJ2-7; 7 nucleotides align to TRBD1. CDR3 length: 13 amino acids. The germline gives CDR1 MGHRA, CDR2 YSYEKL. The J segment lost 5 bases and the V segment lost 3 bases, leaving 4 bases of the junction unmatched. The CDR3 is CASSQRQGHEQYF. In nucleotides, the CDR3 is TGCGCCAGCAGCCAGAGACAGGGCCACGAGCAGTACTTC.

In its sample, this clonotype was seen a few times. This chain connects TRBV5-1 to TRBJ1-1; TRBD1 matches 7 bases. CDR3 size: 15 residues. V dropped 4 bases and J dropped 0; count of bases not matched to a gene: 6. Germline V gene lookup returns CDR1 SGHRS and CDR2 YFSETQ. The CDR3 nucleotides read TGCGCCAGCAGCCCCCAGGGGGGGTTGAACACTGAAGCTTTCTTT. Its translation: CASSPQGGLNTEAFF.

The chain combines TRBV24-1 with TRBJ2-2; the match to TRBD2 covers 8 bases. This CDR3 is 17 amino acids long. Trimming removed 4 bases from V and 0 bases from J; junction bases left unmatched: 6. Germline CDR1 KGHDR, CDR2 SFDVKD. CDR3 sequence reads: CATSDTPGGANTGELFF. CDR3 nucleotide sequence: TGTGCCACCAGTGACACTCCGGGGGGGGCGAACACCGGGGAGCTGTTTTTT.

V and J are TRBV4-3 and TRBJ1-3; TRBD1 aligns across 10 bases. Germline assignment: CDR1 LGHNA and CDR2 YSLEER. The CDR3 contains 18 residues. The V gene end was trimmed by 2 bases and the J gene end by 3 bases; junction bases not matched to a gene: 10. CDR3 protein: CASSQTPPGQGFGNTIYF. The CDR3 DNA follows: TGCGCCAGCAGCCAAACCCCGCCGGGACAGGGGTTTGGAAACACCATATATTTT.

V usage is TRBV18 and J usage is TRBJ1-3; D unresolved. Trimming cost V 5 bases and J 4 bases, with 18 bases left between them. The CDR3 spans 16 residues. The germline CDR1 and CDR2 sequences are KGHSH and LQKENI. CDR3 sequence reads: CASSAVQSSRGNTIYF. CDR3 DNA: TGTGCCAGCTCAGCTGTCCAGTCATCGCGAGGAAACACCATATATTTT.

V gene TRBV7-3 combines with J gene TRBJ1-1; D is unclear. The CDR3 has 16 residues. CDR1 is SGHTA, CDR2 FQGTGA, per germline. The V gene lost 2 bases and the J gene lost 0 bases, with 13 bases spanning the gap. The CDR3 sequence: CASSLGGVNLNTEAFF. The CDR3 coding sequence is TGTGCCAGCAGCTTAGGAGGAGTTAATTTGAACACTGAAGCTTTCTTT.

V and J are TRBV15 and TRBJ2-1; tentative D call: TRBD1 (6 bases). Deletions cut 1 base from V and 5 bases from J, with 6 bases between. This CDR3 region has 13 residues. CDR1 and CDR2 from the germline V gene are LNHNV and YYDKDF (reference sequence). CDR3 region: CATSRGGHNEQFF. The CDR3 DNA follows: TGTGCCACCAGCAGAGGGGGGCACAATGAGCAGTTCTTC.

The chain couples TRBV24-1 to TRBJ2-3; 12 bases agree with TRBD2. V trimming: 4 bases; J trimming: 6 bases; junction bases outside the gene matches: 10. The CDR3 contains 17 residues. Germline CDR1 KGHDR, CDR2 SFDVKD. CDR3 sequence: CATSDRGTSGPIDTQYF. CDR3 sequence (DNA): TGTGCCACCAGTGACCGCGGGACTAGCGGGCCCATCGATACGCAGTATTTT.

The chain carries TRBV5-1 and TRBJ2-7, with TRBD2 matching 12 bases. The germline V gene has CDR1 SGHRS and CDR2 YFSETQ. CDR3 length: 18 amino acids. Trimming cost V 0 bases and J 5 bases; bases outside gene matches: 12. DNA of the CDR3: TGCGCCAGCAGCTTGGCCCCTGGGGCTAGCGGGGGGGACAACGAGCAGTACTTC. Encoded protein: CASSLAPGASGGDNEQYF.

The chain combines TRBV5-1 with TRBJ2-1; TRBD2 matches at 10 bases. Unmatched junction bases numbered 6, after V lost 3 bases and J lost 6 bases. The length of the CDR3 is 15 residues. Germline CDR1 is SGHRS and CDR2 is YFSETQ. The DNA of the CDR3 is TGCGCCAGCAGCTGGAGCGGGGGGGCATCCAATGAGCAGTTCTTC. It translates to CASSWSGGASNEQFF.

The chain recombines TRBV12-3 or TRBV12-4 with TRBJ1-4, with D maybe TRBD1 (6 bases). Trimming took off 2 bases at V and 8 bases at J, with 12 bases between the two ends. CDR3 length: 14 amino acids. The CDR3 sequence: CASSLSGAGEKLFF. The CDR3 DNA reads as TGTGCCAGCAGTTTATCAGGGGCGGGAGAAAAACTGTTTTTT.

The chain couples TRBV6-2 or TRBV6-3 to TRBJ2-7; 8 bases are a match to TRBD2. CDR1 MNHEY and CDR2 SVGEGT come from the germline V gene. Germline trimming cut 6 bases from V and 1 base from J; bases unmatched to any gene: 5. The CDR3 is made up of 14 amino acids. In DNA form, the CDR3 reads TGTGCCAGCAGCGCGGGGGGCCCGTCCTACGAGCAGTACTTC. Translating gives CASSAGGPSYEQYF.

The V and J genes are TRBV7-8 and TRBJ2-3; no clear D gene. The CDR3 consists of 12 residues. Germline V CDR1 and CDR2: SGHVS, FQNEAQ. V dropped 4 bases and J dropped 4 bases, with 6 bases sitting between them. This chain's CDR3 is CASSSKSDTQYF. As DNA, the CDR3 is TGTGCCAGCAGCTCAAAGTCAGATACGCAGTATTTT.

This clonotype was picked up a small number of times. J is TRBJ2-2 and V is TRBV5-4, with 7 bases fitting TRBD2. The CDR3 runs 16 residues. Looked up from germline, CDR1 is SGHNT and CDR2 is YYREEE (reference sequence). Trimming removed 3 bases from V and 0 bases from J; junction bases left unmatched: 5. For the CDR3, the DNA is TGTGCCAGCAGCTCATTAGCGGGTGCGAACACCGGGGAGCTGTTTTTT. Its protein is CASSSLAGANTGELFF.

For the CDR3, the DNA is TGCGCCAGCAGCTTGGTAGTGGGGATGGAGACCCAGTACTTC. It translates to CASSLVVGMETQYF. The J gene is TRBJ2-5, the V gene TRBV5-1; D not resolved. This CDR3 region has 14 residues. CDR1 and CDR2 (germline): SGHRS, YFSETQ. Trimming shortened V by 0 bases and J by 5 bases, and 11 bases separated the two germline ends.

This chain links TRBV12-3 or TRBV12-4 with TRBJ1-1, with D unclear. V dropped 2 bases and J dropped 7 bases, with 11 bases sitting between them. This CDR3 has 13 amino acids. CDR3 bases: TGTGCCAGCAGTTTAAGGGCCTTGGGTGAAGCTTTCTTT. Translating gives CASSLRALGEAFF.

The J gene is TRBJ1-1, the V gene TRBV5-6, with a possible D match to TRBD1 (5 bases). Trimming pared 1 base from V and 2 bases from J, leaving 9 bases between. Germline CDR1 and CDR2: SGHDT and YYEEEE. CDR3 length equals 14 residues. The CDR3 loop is CASSLPDRNTEAFF. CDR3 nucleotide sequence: TGTGCCAGCAGCTTGCCCGACAGAAACACTGAAGCTTTCTTT. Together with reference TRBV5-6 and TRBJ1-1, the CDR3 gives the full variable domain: DAGVTQSPTHLIKTRGQQVTLRCSPKSGHDTVSWYQQALGQGPQFIFQYYEEEERQRGNFPDRFSGHQFPNYSSELNVNALLLGDSALYLCASSLPDRNTEAFFGQGTRLTVV.

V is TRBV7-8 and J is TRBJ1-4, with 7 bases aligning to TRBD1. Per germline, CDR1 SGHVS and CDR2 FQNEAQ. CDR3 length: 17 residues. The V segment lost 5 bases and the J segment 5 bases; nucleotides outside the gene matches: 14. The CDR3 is CASSPPHRGRRNEKLFF. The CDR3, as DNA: TGTGCCAGCAGCCCGCCCCACAGGGGTAGGAGGAATGAAAAACTGTTTTTT.

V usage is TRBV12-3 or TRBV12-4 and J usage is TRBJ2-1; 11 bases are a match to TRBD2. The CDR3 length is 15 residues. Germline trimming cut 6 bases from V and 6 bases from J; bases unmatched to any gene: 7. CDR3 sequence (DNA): TGTGCCAGCAGGCAAGGGACTAGCGGCCTCAATGAGCAGTTCTTC. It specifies CASRQGTSGLNEQFF.